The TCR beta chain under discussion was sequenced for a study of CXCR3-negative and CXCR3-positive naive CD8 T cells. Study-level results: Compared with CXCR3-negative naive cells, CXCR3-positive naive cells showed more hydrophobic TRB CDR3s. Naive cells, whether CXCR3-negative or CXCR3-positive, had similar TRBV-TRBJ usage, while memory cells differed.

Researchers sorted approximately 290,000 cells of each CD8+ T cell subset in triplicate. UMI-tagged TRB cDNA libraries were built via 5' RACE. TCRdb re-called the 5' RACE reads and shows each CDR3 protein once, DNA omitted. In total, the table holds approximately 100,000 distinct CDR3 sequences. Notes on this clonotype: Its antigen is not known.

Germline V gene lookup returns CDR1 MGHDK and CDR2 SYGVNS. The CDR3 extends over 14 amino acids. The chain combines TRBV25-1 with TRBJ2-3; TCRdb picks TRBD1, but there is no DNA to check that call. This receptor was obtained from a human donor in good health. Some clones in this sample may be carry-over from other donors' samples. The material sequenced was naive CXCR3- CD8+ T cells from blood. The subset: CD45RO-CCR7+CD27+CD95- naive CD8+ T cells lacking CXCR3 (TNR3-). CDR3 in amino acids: CASSTPGDTDTQYF. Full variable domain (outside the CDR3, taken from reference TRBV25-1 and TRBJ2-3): EADIYQTPRYLVIGTGKKITLECSQTMGHDKMYWYQQDPGMELHLIHYSYGVNSTEKGDLSSESTVSRIRTEHFPLTLESARPSHTSQYLCASSTPGDTDTQYFGPGTRLTVL.